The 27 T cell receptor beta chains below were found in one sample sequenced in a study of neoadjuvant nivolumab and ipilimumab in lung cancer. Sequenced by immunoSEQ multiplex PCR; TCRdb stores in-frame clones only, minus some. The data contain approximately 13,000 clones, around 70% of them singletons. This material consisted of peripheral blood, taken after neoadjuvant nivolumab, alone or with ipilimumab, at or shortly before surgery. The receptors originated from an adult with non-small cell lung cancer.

The CDR3 region is CASSSRTSGSTGELFF. The CDR3 nucleotides read TGTGCCAGCTCATCCCGGACTAGCGGGAGTACCGGGGAGCTGTTTTTT. The chain carries TRBV18 and TRBJ2-2, with TRBD2 matching over 13 bases. The CDR3 is 16 amino acids. V gave up 5 bases and J gave up 5 bases; unmatched junction bases: 5. Germline V gene sequence: CDR1 KGHSH, CDR2 LQKENI.

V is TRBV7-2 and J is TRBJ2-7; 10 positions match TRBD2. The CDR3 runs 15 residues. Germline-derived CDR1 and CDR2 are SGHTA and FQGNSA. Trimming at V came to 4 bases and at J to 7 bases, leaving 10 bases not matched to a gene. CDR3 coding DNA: TGTGCCAGCAGCTCCGACCTAGCGGGAGTAAGAGAGCAGTACTTC. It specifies CASSSDLAGVREQYF.

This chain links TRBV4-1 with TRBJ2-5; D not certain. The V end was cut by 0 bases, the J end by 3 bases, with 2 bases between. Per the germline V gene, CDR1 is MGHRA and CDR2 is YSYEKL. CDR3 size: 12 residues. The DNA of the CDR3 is TGCGCCAGCAGCCAAGACGAAGAGACCCAGTACTTC. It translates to CASSQDEETQYF.

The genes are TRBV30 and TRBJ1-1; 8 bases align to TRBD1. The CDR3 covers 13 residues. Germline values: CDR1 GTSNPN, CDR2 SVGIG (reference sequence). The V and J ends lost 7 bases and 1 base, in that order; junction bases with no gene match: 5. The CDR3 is CAFDRGTNTEAFF. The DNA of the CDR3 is TGTGCCTTCGACAGGGGCACGAACACTGAAGCTTTCTTT.

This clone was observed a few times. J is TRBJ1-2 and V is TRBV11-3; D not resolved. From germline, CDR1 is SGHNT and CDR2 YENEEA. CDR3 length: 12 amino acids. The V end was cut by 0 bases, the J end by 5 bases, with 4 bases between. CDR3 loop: CASSLDPYGYTF. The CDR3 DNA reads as TGTGCCAGCAGCTTAGATCCGTATGGCTACACCTTC.

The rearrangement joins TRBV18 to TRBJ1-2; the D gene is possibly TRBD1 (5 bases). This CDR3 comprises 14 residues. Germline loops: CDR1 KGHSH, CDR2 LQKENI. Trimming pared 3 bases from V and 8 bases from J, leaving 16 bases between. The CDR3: CASSPPGGENGYTF. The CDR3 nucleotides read TGTGCCAGCTCACCCCCGGGAGGGGAGAACGGCTACACCTTC.

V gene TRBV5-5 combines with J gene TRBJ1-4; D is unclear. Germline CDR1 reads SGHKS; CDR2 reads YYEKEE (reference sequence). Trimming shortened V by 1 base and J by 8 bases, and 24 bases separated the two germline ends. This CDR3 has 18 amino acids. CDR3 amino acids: CASSLNPQDPIGREKLFF. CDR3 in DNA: TGTGCCAGCAGCTTGAACCCCCAGGACCCCATCGGTAGGGAAAAACTGTTTTTT.

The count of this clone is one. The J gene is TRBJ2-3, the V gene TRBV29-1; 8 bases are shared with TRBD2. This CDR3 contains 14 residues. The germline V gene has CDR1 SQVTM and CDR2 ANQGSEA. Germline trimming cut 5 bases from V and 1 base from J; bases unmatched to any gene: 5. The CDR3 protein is CSVSVSGGTDTQYF. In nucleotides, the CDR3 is TGCAGCGTTTCCGTTAGCGGGGGCACAGATACGCAGTATTTT.

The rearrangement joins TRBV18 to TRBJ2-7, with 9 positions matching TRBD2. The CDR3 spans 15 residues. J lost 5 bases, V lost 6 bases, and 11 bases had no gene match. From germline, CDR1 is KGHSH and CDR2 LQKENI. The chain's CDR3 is CASSPSRGGVHEQYF. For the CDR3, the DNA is TGTGCCAGCTCCCCGTCGCGGGGGGGGGTCCACGAGCAGTACTTC.

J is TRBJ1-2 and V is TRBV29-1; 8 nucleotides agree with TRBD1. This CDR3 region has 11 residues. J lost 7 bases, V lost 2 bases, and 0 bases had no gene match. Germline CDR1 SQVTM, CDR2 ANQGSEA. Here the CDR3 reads CSVETGGGYTF. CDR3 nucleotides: TGCAGCGTTGAAACAGGGGGTGGCTACACCTTC.

The CDR3 is CSVEYGYGYTF. The CDR3 DNA sequence: TGCAGCGTTGAATACGGATATGGCTACACCTTC. The chain carries TRBV29-1 and TRBJ1-2, with D unclear. Deletions cut 2 bases from V and 5 bases from J, with 6 bases between. The germline CDR1 and CDR2 sequences are SQVTM and ANQGSEA. This CDR3 comprises 11 residues. Based on the CDR3 plus reference TRBV29-1 and TRBJ1-2, the full variable domain is SAVISQKPSRDICQRGTSLTIQCQVDSQVTMMFWYRQQPGQSLTLIATANQGSEATYESGFVIDKFPISRPNLTFSTLTVSNMSPEDSSIYLCSVEYGYGYTFGSGTRLTVV.

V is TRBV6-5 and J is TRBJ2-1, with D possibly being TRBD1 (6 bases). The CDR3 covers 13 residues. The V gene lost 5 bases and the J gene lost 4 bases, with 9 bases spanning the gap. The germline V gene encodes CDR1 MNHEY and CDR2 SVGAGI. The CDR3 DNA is TGTGCCAGCAGTCCAGGGGAATACAATGAGCAGTTCTTC. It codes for CASSPGEYNEQFF.

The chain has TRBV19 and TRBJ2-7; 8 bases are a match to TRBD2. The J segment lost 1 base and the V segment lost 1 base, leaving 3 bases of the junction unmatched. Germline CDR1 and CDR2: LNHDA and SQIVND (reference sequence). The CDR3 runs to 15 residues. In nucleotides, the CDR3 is TGTGCCAGTAGTATAGCGACGGGAGGGTCCTACGAGCAGTACTTC. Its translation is CASSIATGGSYEQYF. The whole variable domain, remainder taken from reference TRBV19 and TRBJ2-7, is DGGITQSPKYLFRKEGQNVTLSCEQNLNHDAMYWYRQDPGQGLRLIYYSQIVNDFQKGDIAEGYSVSREKKESFPLTVTSAQKNPTAFYLCASSIATGGSYEQYFGPGTRLTVT.

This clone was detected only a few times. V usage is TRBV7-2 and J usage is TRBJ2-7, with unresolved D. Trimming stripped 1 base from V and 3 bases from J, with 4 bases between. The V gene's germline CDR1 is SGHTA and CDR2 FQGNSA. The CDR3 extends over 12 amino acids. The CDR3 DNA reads TGTGCCAGCAGCTTAGGGAGCTACGAGCAGTACTTC. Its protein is CASSLGSYEQYF.

Here the CDR3 DNA reads TGTGCCAGCAGACGGACAGGGGACAGCTACGAGCAGTACTTC. This gives the protein CASRRTGDSYEQYF. The chain couples TRBV7-9 to TRBJ2-7; 9 bases agree with TRBD1. The CDR3 is made up of 14 amino acids. The trim removed 6 bases at V and 3 bases at J, leaving 6 bases unmatched. In germline, CDR1 is SEHNR, CDR2 FQNEAQ (reference sequence).

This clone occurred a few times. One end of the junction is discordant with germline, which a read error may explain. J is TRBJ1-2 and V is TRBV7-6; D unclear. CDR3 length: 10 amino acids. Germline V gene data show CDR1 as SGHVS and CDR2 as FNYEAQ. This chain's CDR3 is CASSAPGGPF. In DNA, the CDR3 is TGTGCCAGCAGCGCCCCAGGCGGACCCTTC. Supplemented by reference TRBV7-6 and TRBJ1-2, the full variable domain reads GAGVSQSPRYKVTKRGQDVALRCDPISGHVSLYWYRQALGQGPEFLTYFNYEAQQDKSGLPNDRFSAERPEGSISTLTIQRTEQRDSAMYRCASSAPGGPFGSGTRLTVV.

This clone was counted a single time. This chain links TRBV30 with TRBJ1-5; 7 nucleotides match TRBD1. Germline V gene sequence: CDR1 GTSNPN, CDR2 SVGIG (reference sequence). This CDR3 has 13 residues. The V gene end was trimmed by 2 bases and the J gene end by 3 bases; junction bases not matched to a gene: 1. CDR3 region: CAWSTGDNQPQHF. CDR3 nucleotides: TGTGCCTGGAGTACAGGGGACAATCAGCCCCAGCATTTT. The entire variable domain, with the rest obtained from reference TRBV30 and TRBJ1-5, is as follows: SQTIHQWPATLVQPVGSPLSLECTVEGTSNPNLYWYRQAAGRGLQLLFYSVGIGQISSEVPQNLSASRPQDRQFILSSKKLLLSDSGFYLCAWSTGDNQPQHFGDGTRLSIL.

The DNA of the CDR3 is TGTGCCAGCAGCTCCGATTTTATGGGCGGGTGGTATGGCTACACCTTC. Protein sequence: CASSSDFMGGWYGYTF. The rearrangement uses TRBV7-9 and TRBJ1-2; D unresolved. Germline V lookup: CDR1 SEHNR, CDR2 FQNEAQ (reference sequence). The V end lost 4 bases, the J end lost 5 bases, and 20 bases lay between the germline ends. The CDR3 has 16 residues.

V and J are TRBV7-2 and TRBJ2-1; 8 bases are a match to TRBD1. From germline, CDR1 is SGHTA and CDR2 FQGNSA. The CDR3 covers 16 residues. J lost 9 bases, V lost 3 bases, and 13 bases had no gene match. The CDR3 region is CASSLGPGQVTGEQFF. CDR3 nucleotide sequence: TGTGCCAGCAGCTTGGGACCGGGACAGGTCACTGGTGAGCAGTTCTTC.

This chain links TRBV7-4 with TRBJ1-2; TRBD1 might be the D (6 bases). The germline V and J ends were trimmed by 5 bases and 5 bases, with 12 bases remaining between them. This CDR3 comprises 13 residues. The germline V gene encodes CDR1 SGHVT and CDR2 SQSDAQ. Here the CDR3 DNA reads TGTGCCAGCAGCATCATTAGGGGGTATGGCTACACCTTC. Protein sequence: CASSIIRGYGYTF.

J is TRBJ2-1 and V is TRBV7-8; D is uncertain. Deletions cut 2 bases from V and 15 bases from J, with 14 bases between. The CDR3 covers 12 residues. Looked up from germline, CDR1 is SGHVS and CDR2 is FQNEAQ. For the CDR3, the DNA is TGTGCCAGCAGCTTAACCCCCCTAGGATCGTTCTTC. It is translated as CASSLTPLGSFF.

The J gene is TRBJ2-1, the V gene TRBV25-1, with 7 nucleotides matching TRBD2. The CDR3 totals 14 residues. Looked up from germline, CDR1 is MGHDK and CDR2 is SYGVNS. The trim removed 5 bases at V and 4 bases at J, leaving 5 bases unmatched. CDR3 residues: CASSLAGSYNEQFF. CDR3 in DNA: TGTGCCAGCAGTTTAGCGGGTTCATACAATGAGCAGTTCTTC.

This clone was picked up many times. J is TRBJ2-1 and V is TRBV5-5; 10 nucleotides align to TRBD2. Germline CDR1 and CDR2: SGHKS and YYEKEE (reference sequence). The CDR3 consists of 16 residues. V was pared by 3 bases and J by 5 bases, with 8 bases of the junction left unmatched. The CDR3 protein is CASSSRTSGVNNEQFF. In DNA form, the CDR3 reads TGTGCCAGCAGCTCTCGGACTAGCGGAGTCAACAATGAGCAGTTCTTC.

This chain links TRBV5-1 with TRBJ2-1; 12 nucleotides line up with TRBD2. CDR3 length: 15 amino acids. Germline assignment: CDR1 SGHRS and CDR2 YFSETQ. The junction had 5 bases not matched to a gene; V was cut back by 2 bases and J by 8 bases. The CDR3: CASSFLAGGRYEQFF. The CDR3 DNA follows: TGCGCCAGCAGCTTTCTAGCGGGAGGGCGGTATGAGCAGTTCTTC.

The DNA for the CDR3 is TGTGCCAGCAGCTTAGCGGCCGCCCGGTTAAATGGCTACACCTTC. This sequence encodes CASSLAAARLNGYTF. The chain has TRBV7-2 and TRBJ1-2; no reliable D call. The CDR3 covers 15 residues. V was clipped by 0 bases and J by 6 bases, with 14 bases between them. The germline V gene encodes CDR1 SGHTA and CDR2 FQGNSA.

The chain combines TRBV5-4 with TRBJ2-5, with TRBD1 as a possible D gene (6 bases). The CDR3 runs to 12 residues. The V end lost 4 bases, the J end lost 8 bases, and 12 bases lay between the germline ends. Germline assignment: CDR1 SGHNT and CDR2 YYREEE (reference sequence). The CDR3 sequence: CASSTDRETQYF. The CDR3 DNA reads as TGTGCCAGCAGCACGGACAGAGAAACCCAGTACTTC.

In DNA form, the CDR3 reads TGTGCCTGGAGTCCCTCGACTGGAGCGGAGTTCTTC. Translating gives CAWSPSTGAEFF. This chain joins TRBV30 and TRBJ2-1, with D perhaps TRBD2 (5 bases). Trimming cost V 2 bases and J 14 bases, with 16 bases left between them. This CDR3 has 12 residues. From germline, CDR1 is GTSNPN and CDR2 SVGIG (reference sequence).